Each of the 32 T cell receptor beta chains below was sequenced from the same sample in a study of CD8+ T cells in alopecia areata. Cells pooled from cutaneous lymph nodes were sorted on CD4, CD8alpha, NKG2D, NKG2ACE and other markers. Following RNA extraction, reverse transcription yielded cDNA that acted as the sequencing template. Profiling relied on immunoSEQ multiplex PCR, and the TCRdb table lists in-frame clones only, not all of them. This sample carries 250,000 or so clones, none of them present only once. The sample taken for sequencing was CD4+ T cells sorted from a lymph node. All receptors derive from a C3H/HeJ mouse with alopecia areata. For this mouse line, the MHC haplotype is H2-k.

Turning to this clone: Mouse gene names apply. The read falls 4 residues short of the CDR3 end, and the missing part is taken from the germline J gene. V gene TRBV13-1 combines with J gene TRBJ2-5; 11 positions match TRBD2. V shed 0 bases, J shed 2 bases, and the junction held 2 bases outside the gene matches. Germline lookup yields CDR1 NSHNY and CDR2 SYGAGN. This CDR3 region has 16 residues. The covered CDR3 bases are TGTGCCAGCAGTGATGAACTGGGGGGGCGCCAAGAC. Amino acid sequence: CASSDELGGRQD. The whole CDR3 reads CASSDELGGRQDTQYF.

A few counts support this clone. Each gene name is a mouse one. Incomplete CDR3 DNA: TGTGCCTGGAGGAGACTGCAAGAC. Translation: CAWRRLQD. The complete CDR3 reads CAWRRLQDTQYF. The genes are TRBV31 and TRBJ2-5; possibly TRBD2 for D (5 bases). The CDR3 end is not reached by the read, which stops 4 residues before it; the germline J gene fills it in. The V end was cut by 3 bases, the J end by 3 bases, with 7 bases between. The germline gives CDR1 GKSSPN, CDR2 SITVG. The CDR3 length is 12 residues.

Points on this clone: The germline and genes are mouse ones. The sequenced fragment ends 4 residues before the CDR3 boundary, so the rest is inferred from the germline J gene. Distinct nucleotide sequences in the sample also encode this CDR3. This chain uses TRBV13-1 with TRBJ2-7; the match to TRBD2 covers 12 bases. The CDR3 has 13 amino acids. Germline CDR1 is NSHNY and CDR2 is SYGAGN. The covered CDR3 bases are TGTGCCAGCAGGACTGGGGGGGCTTAT. It encodes CASRTGGAY. The CDR3 reads in full as CASRTGGAYEQYF.

On this clone itself: Gene labels here are mouse ones. The read gets to within 4 residues of the CDR3 end, and the germline J gene fills in the rest. The J gene is TRBJ2-7, the V gene TRBV19, with TRBD1 as a possible D gene (6 bases). The CDR3 runs 15 residues. The V end lost 2 bases, the J end lost 0 bases, and 12 bases lay between the germline ends. Germline values: CDR1 FNHDT, CDR2 SITEND (reference sequence). The CDR3 spells CASSMMGTSSYEQYF. The part of the CDR3 DNA that was read is TGTGCCAGCAGTATGATGGGGACAAGCTCCTAT. The whole variable domain, remainder taken from reference TRBV19 and TRBJ2-7, is GGIITQTPKFLIGQEGQKLTLKCQQNFNHDTMYWYRQDSGKGLRLIYYSITENDLQKGDLSEGYDASREKKSSFSLTVTSAQKNEMAVFLCASSMMGTSSYEQYFGPGTRLTVL.

Points on this clone: Germline and genes here are mouse. The same CDR3 can be traced to other DNA sequences in this sample. CDR3 sequence: CASSPLGANTGQLYF. The DNA read from the CDR3 is TGTGCCAGCAGTCCACTGGGGGCCAACACCGGG. V usage is TRBV13-1 and J usage is TRBJ2-2; the match to TRBD2 covers 8 bases. The read ends 4 residues before the CDR3 terminus; that terminus is restored from the germline J gene. This CDR3 comprises 15 residues. Germline-derived CDR1 and CDR2 are NSHNY and SYGAGN. V lost 4 bases to trimming and J lost 2 bases; unmatched junction nucleotides: 4.

This clone was detected only a few times. The genes are named according to mouse. The read halts 4 residues ahead of the CDR3 end, with the missing end drawn from the germline J gene. The sample carries other DNA sequences with the same CDR3. The chain combines TRBV19 with TRBJ2-3, with 11 positions matching TRBD1. This CDR3 comprises 14 residues. With 3 bases clipped from V and 3 bases from J, the junction kept 0 bases outside the gene matches. CDR1 is FNHDT, CDR2 SITEND, per germline (reference sequence). The CDR3 is CASSRDRGAETLYF. CDR3 bases read: TGTGCCAGCAGTAGGGACAGGGGGGCAGAA.

This clone has a handful of counts. Gene labels here are mouse ones. Partial CDR3 DNA: TGTGCCTGGAGTCCCCGGGACATCTATAATTCGCCC. Translating it yields CAWSPRDIYNSP. The full CDR3 is CAWSPRDIYNSPLYF. The genes are TRBV31 and TRBJ1-6; D is perhaps TRBD1 (6 bases). The CDR3 is cut off 3 residues early in the read; its end comes from the germline J gene. TRBJ1-6 belongs to the ORF category, with a function that is uncertain. Trimming removed 1 base from V and 3 bases from J, with 10 bases in between. Germline V gene data show CDR1 as GKSSPN and CDR2 as SITVG. The CDR3 is 15 amino acids.

As for this clone: All gene names here are mouse names. The sequence runs out 4 residues before the end of the CDR3; the remainder is reconstructed from the germline J gene. This rearrangement joins TRBV13-1 to TRBJ2-4; 9 nucleotides line up with TRBD2. The CDR3 covers 15 residues. Germline V gene sequence: CDR1 NSHNY, CDR2 SYGAGN. V was clipped by 4 bases and J by 3 bases; unmatched bases: 6. The part of the CDR3 DNA that was read is TGTGCCAGCAGTCCCCCCGGGACTGGGCAAAAC. This codes for CASSPPGTGQN. The CDR3 reads in full as CASSPPGTGQNTLYF.

This clone was seen a few times. Mouse names are used for the genes. Read sequence stops 4 residues before the CDR3 end, and the germline J gene provides the missing end. The chain couples TRBV1 to TRBJ2-3, with TRBD1 as a possible D gene (6 bases). Trimming stripped 1 base from V and 0 bases from J, with 11 bases between. This CDR3 has 16 residues. The germline CDR1 and CDR2 sequences are NSQYPW and LRSPGD (reference sequence). The part of the CDR3 DNA that was read is TGCACCTGCAGTGCAGTCGGGCAGGGGAGTGCAGAA. As protein: CTCSAVGQGSAE. The entire CDR3 is CTCSAVGQGSAETLYF.

As for this clone: Mouse names are used for the genes. The observed sequence ends 4 residues before the CDR3 terminus, with the missing tail filled in from the germline J gene. This sample includes further DNA sequences coding for the same CDR3. The V gene is TRBV19, the J gene TRBJ2-7; 7 bases map to TRBD2. The V segment lost 4 bases and the J segment 3 bases; nucleotides outside the gene matches: 4. Germline CDR1 FNHDT, CDR2 SITEND (reference sequence). This CDR3 has 13 residues. The CDR3 is CASSERTGYEQYF. The sequenced part of the CDR3 DNA is TGTGCCAGCAGTGAGCGGACTGGCTAT.

This clone was detected only a few times. Genes and germline come from the mouse. The CDR3 goes on 4 residues after the read ends, and that part is filled in from the germline J gene. The J gene is TRBJ2-2, the V gene TRBV13-2; possibly TRBD2 for D (7 bases). Germline V gene sequence: CDR1 NNHNN, CDR2 SYGAGS (reference sequence). The CDR3 totals 16 residues. With 0 bases removed from V and 1 base from J, the gap between germline ends came to 10 bases. The sequenced CDR3 bases are TGTGCCAGCGGTGATGAGGGGGGGAAAAACACCGGG. Translation gives CASGDEGGKNTG. The full-length CDR3 reads as CASGDEGGKNTGQLYF.

This clone has a handful of counts. It may be a read error: a sequence one base away is much more abundant. Genes and germline come from the mouse. Coverage ceases 4 residues before the CDR3 finishes, and the germline J gene fills in the end. The chain uses TRBV5 and TRBJ2-5, with D tentatively TRBD1 (5 bases). CDR3 length: 13 amino acids. Germline V lookup: CDR1 LGHNA, CDR2 YNLKQL (reference sequence). The DNA read from the CDR3 is TGTGCCAGCAGCCCCGAGAGGGGAGAC. It encodes CASSPERGD. The whole CDR3 is CASSPERGDTQYF.

This clone was detected a few times. Germline and genes here are mouse. The read terminates 4 residues before the CDR3 end, so the remaining end is supplied by the germline J gene. The V and J genes are TRBV19 and TRBJ1-1; TRBD1 might be the D (6 bases). CDR3 length: 14 amino acids. With 2 bases removed from V and 1 base from J, the gap between germline ends came to 9 bases. Germline V gives CDR1 FNHDT, CDR2 SITEND (reference sequence). CDR3 loop: CASSMRDKNTEVFF. The part of the CDR3 DNA that was read is TGTGCCAGCAGTATGCGGGACAAAAACACA.

This clone showed up just a few times. Gene names are the mouse ones. The sample has other DNA sequences that encode this CDR3 too. The CDR3: CASSAGGGAETLYF. CDR3 DNA, as far as it was read: TGTGCCAGCAGTGCGGGGGGCGGTGCAGAA. This chain uses TRBV13-1 with TRBJ2-3; D perhaps matches TRBD2 (7 bases). The read finishes 4 residues shy of the CDR3 end, and the germline J gene is used to complete it. V lost 3 bases, J lost 1 base, and 9 bases lay in between. Germline loops: CDR1 NSHNY, CDR2 SYGAGN. There are 14 residues in the CDR3.

Comment on this clone: Here the gene names and germline are mouse. The missing CDR3 end, 4 residues past where the read stops, is filled in from the germline J gene. V and J are TRBV17 and TRBJ2-3; 8 positions match TRBD2. With 6 bases clipped from V and 2 bases from J, the junction kept 7 bases outside the gene matches. This CDR3 region has 15 residues. Germline values: CDR1 MNHDT, CDR2 YYDKIL. CDR3 amino acids: CASSPWGGVAETLYF. The CDR3 bases that were read are TGTGCTAGCAGCCCGTGGGGGGGGGTTGCAGAA.

Only a few counts were recorded for this clone. Gene names follow the mouse nomenclature. Read sequence stops 4 residues before the CDR3 end, and the germline J gene provides the missing end. This rearrangement joins TRBV19 to TRBJ2-2; D possibly corresponds to TRBD2 (7 bases). The CDR3 is made up of 16 amino acids. Deletions cut 2 bases from V and 4 bases from J, with 15 bases between. In germline, CDR1 is FNHDT, CDR2 SITEND (reference sequence). The CDR3 here is CASSMRGALGTGQLYF. The sequenced CDR3 bases are TGTGCCAGCAGTATGCGGGGGGCGCTTGGCACCGGG.

This clone has a handful of counts. The genes and germline here are from mouse. The read falls 4 residues short of the CDR3 end, and the missing part is taken from the germline J gene. The rearrangement links TRBV1 to TRBJ2-3, with D perhaps matching TRBD2 (6 bases). V was trimmed by 2 bases and J by 0 bases, leaving 12 bases between them. The CDR3 consists of 16 residues. Germline V gives CDR1 NSQYPW, CDR2 LRSPGD (reference sequence). The CDR3 bases that were read are TGCACCTGCAGTGCACTCGACTGGTCTAGTGCAGAA. Amino acid sequence: CTCSALDWSSAE. The full CDR3 protein is CTCSALDWSSAETLYF.

About this clone itself: Here the gene names and germline are mouse. The read terminates 4 residues ahead of where the CDR3 ends, so the germline J gene completes it. The chain joins TRBV19 to TRBJ2-1, with 8 bases aligning to TRBD2. The germline V gene has CDR1 FNHDT and CDR2 SITEND (reference sequence). V shed 4 bases, J shed 1 base, and the junction held 4 bases outside the gene matches. The CDR3 loop spans 15 amino acids. CDR3 bases read: TGTGCCAGCAGTCCGGACTGGGTGAACTATGCT. Protein: CASSPDWVNYA. The full CDR3 sequence reads CASSPDWVNYAEQFF.

Of note for this clone: Mouse germline and gene names are used. The missing CDR3 end, 4 residues past where the read stops, is filled in from the germline J gene. The genes are TRBV13-1 and TRBJ2-1; 9 nucleotides match TRBD2. CDR1 is NSHNY and CDR2 is SYGAGN in the germline V gene. CDR3 size: 15 residues. V was pared by 7 bases and J by 0 bases, with 5 bases of the junction left unmatched. The CDR3 DNA, read in part, is TGTGCCAGCCGCGCTGGGGGGGTTAACTATGCT. Translated, it gives CASRAGGVNYA. The entire CDR3 is CASRAGGVNYAEQFF.

The sample holds many counts of this clone. The genes are named according to mouse. Read data end 4 residues before the CDR3 end; the end is taken from the germline J gene. The gene calls are TRBV13-3 and TRBJ2-5, with D possibly matching TRBD1 (6 bases). V lost 4 bases and J 3 bases, leaving 9 bases between the germline ends. The CDR3 contains 13 residues. The germline V gene has CDR1 NNHDY and CDR2 SYVADS. CDR3 DNA, as far as it was read: TGTGCCAGCAGTCCGGGACATCAAGAC. Translated: CASSPGHQD. The CDR3 as a whole reads CASSPGHQDTQYF.

This clone was observed a few times. Any gene name here is a mouse gene name. The CDR3 DNA, read in part, is TGTGCCAGCAGCCAAGGTGGGGGCTGGGGGACAGAA. Its translation is CASSQGGGWGTE. The full CDR3 protein reads CASSQGGGWGTETLYF. This chain joins TRBV5 and TRBJ2-3; D perhaps matches TRBD2 (7 bases). The CDR3 end falls 4 residues outside the read, so it is completed with the germline J gene. The CDR3 is 16 residues long. V was shortened by 1 base and J by 4 bases, with 15 bases between the two germline ends. Germline CDR1 and CDR2: LGHNA and YNLKQL (reference sequence).

This clone was seen a few times. Mouse gene names and germline throughout. Sequencing ends 4 residues short of the CDR3 end; the germline J gene provides the rest. This chain joins TRBV19 and TRBJ1-1; 7 bases match TRBD1. The V and J ends lost 5 bases and 3 bases, in that order; junction bases with no gene match: 4. CDR1 is FNHDT, CDR2 SITEND, per germline (reference sequence). The CDR3 runs to 13 residues. The CDR3 spells CASRTGVYTEVFF. The sequenced part of the CDR3 DNA is TGTGCCAGCAGAACAGGGGTGTACACA. Drawing the rest from reference TRBV19 and TRBJ1-1, the complete variable domain is GGIITQTPKFLIGQEGQKLTLKCQQNFNHDTMYWYRQDSGKGLRLIYYSITENDLQKGDLSEGYDASREKKSSFSLTVTSAQKNEMAVFLCASRTGVYTEVFFGKGTRLTVV.

Remarks on this clone: Mouse names are used for the genes. The CDR3 end is not reached by the read, which stops 4 residues before it; the germline J gene fills it in. This rearrangement joins TRBV14 to TRBJ1-1; D call uncertain. The V gene lost 2 bases and the J gene lost 1 base, with 6 bases spanning the gap. The CDR3 consists of 13 residues. Germline CDR1 SGHDT, CDR2 FRDEAV. The CDR3 protein is CASSLSRNTEVFF. CDR3 bases read: TGTGCCAGCAGTTTGAGCAGAAACACA.

This clone showed up just a few times. The listed genes are named as in mouse. The read falls 4 residues short of the CDR3 end, and the missing part is taken from the germline J gene. The chain has TRBV17 and TRBJ2-5; TRBD2 aligns across 12 bases. The CDR3 is 15 residues long. Germline values: CDR1 MNHDT, CDR2 YYDKIL. The CDR3 bases that were read are TGTGCTAGCAGTAGTCGACTGGGGGGGCGGGAC. Protein: CASSSRLGGRD. From start to end, the CDR3 is CASSSRLGGRDTQYF. Full variable domain (missing parts from reference TRBV17 and TRBJ2-5): DTTVKQNPRYKLARVGKPVNLICSQTMNHDTMYWYQKKPNQAPKLLLFYYDKILNREADTFEKFQSSRPNNSFCSLYIGSAGLEYSAMYLCASSSRLGGRDTQYFGPGTRLLVL.

This clone was observed a handful of times. The gene symbols are mouse symbols. The CDR3 end falls 4 residues outside the read, so it is completed with the germline J gene. V gene TRBV13-1 combines with J gene TRBJ2-2; 7 positions agree with TRBD2. In germline, CDR1 is NSHNY, CDR2 SYGAGN. The CDR3 length is 15 residues. After removal of 0 bases from V and 6 bases from J, the junction contained 5 bases not matched to a gene. The covered CDR3 bases are TGTGCCAGCAGTGATGACGGGGGGGGGTCCGGG. Protein sequence: CASSDDGGGSG. In full, the CDR3 is CASSDDGGGSGQLYF.

Turning to this clone: Here the gene names and germline are mouse. The read is 4 residues too short to cover the CDR3 end, so that end is filled in from the germline J gene. This chain links TRBV5 with TRBJ2-1, with 7 bases aligning to TRBD2. Germline V gene data show CDR1 as LGHNA and CDR2 as YNLKQL (reference sequence). The CDR3 is made up of 13 amino acids. CDR3 residues: CASSQELGAEQFF. CDR3 DNA (partial): TGTGCCAGCAGCCAAGAACTGGGGGCT.

This clone was seen only a few times. Germline and genes: mouse. The sequence runs out 4 residues before the end of the CDR3; the remainder is reconstructed from the germline J gene. The chain is built from TRBV17 and TRBJ1-2; D is perhaps TRBD1 (6 bases). V was shortened by 5 bases and J by 0 bases, with 10 bases between the two germline ends. This CDR3 is built from 14 residues. CDR1 MNHDT and CDR2 YYDKIL come from the germline V gene. The CDR3 bases that were read are TGTGCTAGCAGTCGGACAGCCGCAAACTCC. As protein: CASSRTAANS. The CDR3 in full is CASSRTAANSDYTF.

With respect to this clone: Gene names and germline match the mouse. The CDR3 end lies 3 residues beyond the end of the read and is filled in from the germline J gene. The chain uses TRBV3 and TRBJ1-6, with unresolved D. TRBJ1-6 qualifies as an ORF whose function is uncertain. Trimming cost V 2 bases and J 5 bases, with 10 bases left between them. Germline values: CDR1 SNHLY, CDR2 FYNGKV (reference sequence). This CDR3 has 15 residues. This chain's CDR3 is CASSLKTRNNSPLYF. The sequenced part of the CDR3 DNA is TGTGCCAGCAGCTTAAAGACCAGGAATAATTCGCCC.

This clone came up a few times. Gene names denote mouse genes. The missing CDR3 end, 4 residues past where the read stops, is filled in from the germline J gene. The chain couples TRBV5 to TRBJ1-2, with D possibly being TRBD1 (5 bases). The germline V gene has CDR1 LGHNA and CDR2 YNLKQL (reference sequence). Trimming took off 1 base at V and 4 bases at J, with 10 bases between the two ends. The CDR3 is 14 amino acids. The chain's CDR3 is CASSQVGEGSDYTF. The part of the CDR3 DNA that was read is TGTGCCAGCAGCCAAGTGGGGGAGGGCTCC.

A few counts support this clone. All gene names here are mouse names. Read sequence stops 4 residues before the CDR3 end, and the germline J gene provides the missing end. The same CDR3 also results from other DNA sequences found in this sample. The gene calls are TRBV19 and TRBJ1-1, with D tentatively TRBD1 (6 bases). This CDR3 region has 14 residues. Germline V gene data show CDR1 as FNHDT and CDR2 as SITEND (reference sequence). Between the trimmed V and J ends, which lost 3 bases and 0 bases, there was a span of 9 bases. The CDR3 loop is CASSKGTTNTEVFF. The covered CDR3 bases are TGTGCCAGCAGTAAGGGGACAACAAACACA.

About this clone itself: Each gene name is a mouse one. Read coverage stops 3 residues before the CDR3 terminus; the germline J gene supplies the remainder. This specimen includes other DNA sequences encoding the same CDR3. The rearrangement uses TRBV13-1 and TRBJ1-6; 10 bases are a match to TRBD1. TRBJ1-6 is sorted into the ORF group, with uncertain function. The CDR3 is made up of 15 amino acids. Germline V gene lookup returns CDR1 NSHNY and CDR2 SYGAGN. Unmatched junction bases numbered 3, after V lost 5 bases and J lost 4 bases. Incomplete CDR3 DNA: TGTGCCAGCAGCCGGGACAGGGGTTATAATTCGCCC. As protein: CASSRDRGYNSP. The CDR3, in full, reads CASSRDRGYNSPLYF.

This clone was counted only a few times. Gene labels here are mouse ones. This CDR3 reads CASSLTGGNYAEQFF. The sequenced CDR3 bases are TGTGCCAGCAGTCTGACTGGGGGTAACTATGCT. The V and J genes are TRBV14 and TRBJ2-1; 9 bases match TRBD2. The DNA ends 4 residues before the CDR3 does, and the rest of the CDR3 is filled in from the germline J gene. Germline V gene lookup returns CDR1 SGHDT and CDR2 FRDEAV. The junction had 2 bases not matched to a gene; V was cut back by 4 bases and J by 0 bases. There are 15 residues in the CDR3.